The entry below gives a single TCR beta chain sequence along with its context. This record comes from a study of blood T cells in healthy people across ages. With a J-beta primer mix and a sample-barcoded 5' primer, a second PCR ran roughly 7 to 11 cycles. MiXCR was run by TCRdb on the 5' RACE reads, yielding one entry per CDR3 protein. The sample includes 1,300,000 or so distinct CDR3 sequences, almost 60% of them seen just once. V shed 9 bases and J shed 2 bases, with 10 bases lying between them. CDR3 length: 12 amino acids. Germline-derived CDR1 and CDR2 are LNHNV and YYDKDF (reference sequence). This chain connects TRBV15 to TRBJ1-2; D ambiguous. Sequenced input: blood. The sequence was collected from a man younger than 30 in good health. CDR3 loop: CATGSSNYGYTF. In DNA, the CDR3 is TGTGCCACGGGCAGTTCGAACTATGGCTACACCTTC.